This T cell receptor (beta chain) was sequenced during a study of CD8 T cells in ankylosing spondylitis. Notes on the study in general: Earlier studies detected some motif variants in reactive arthritis synovial fluid and blood.

This clonotype appeared many times. The antigen is unknown. Generation of TCR beta libraries employed quantitative 5'-RACE incorporating molecular barcodes. One entry per CDR3 protein, called by TCRdb with MiXCR from the 5' RACE reads. The table includes 200,000 to 250,000 distinct CDR3 sequences, about 10% detected once. Germline CDR1 and CDR2: SGHRS and YFSETQ. V shed 3 bases and J shed 5 bases, with 12 bases lying between them. The CDR3 has 14 amino acids. The rearrangement uses TRBV5-1 and TRBJ2-1; TRBD1 might be the D (5 bases). The source is a male donor with ankylosing spondylitis or in good health (not recorded which). Source material: blood, either unsorted or a sorted T cell fraction (not recorded which). Here the CDR3 reads CASSSTASHNEQFF. CDR3 DNA sequence: TGCGCCAGCAGCTCGACAGCGTCCCACAATGAGCAGTTCTTC.